These 28 T cell receptor beta chains were all obtained from the same sample, sequenced in a study of T cell repertoires in cytomegalovirus infection. TCRdb re-called the reads with MiXCR, one entry per CDR3 protein. The table shows some 600,000 distinct CDR3 sequences, with 20% to 25% occurring only once. Sequences were obtained from CD8+ T cells from PBMCs. The source of these receptors is a human donor in good health (CMV status not recorded). Some clones in this sample may be carry-over from other donors' samples.

This clonotype was observed a few times. V is TRBV29-1 and J is TRBJ2-1; 7 nucleotides line up with TRBD1. CDR1 is SQVTM, CDR2 ANQGSEA, per germline. CDR3 length: 18 residues. The V gene end was trimmed by 7 bases and the J gene end by 4 bases; junction bases not matched to a gene: 22. Written as DNA, the CDR3 is TGCAGCGCCGGTGGTGTATTTGGGGACAGCAAGAATTACAATGAGCAGTTCTTC. It encodes CSAGGVFGDSKNYNEQFF.

There are many counts of this clonotype. The chain employs TRBV7-8 and TRBJ1-4; TRBD1 is a possible D gene (6 bases). The germline V gene encodes CDR1 SGHVS and CDR2 FQNEAQ. Trimming shortened V by 5 bases and J by 8 bases, and 12 bases separated the two germline ends. The CDR3 contains 13 residues. The CDR3 DNA reads TGTGCCAGCAGCGGGGGCGGGGGGGAAAAACTGTTTTTT. Its translation: CASSGGGGEKLFF. Full variable domain (rest looked up from reference TRBV7-8 and TRBJ1-4): GAGVSQSPRYKVAKRGQDVALRCDPISGHVSLFWYQQALGQGPEFLTYFQNEAQLDKSGLPSDRFFAERPEGSVSTLKIQRTQQEDSAVYLCASSGGGGEKLFFGSGTQLSVL.

This clonotype was detected ten times or more. The chain uses TRBV7-9 and TRBJ2-7, with D perhaps TRBD2 (6 bases). Trimming removed 5 bases from V and 3 bases from J, with 14 bases in between. CDR1 SEHNR and CDR2 FQNEAQ come from the germline V gene (reference sequence). The CDR3 loop spans 14 amino acids. The CDR3 region has the DNA TGTGCCAGCAGCCCCCCCCTGGGGGGCTACGAGCAGTACGTC. This gives the protein CASSPPLGGYEQYV.

The chain employs TRBV5-5 and TRBJ2-7; D might be TRBD1 or TRBD2, each matching 6 bases. The CDR3 runs to 16 residues. The germline V and J ends were trimmed by 4 bases and 0 bases, with 17 bases remaining between them. Per germline, CDR1 SGHKS and CDR2 YYEKEE (reference sequence). CDR3 nucleotides: TGTGCCAGCAGCATGTCGGGGGCAGGAGTCTCCTACGAGCAGTACTTC. This encodes CASSMSGAGVSYEQYF.

This chain joins TRBV20-1 and TRBJ1-1; D uncertain. Deletions cut 3 bases from V and 8 bases from J, with 13 bases between. The V gene's germline CDR1 is DFQATT and CDR2 SNEGSKA (reference sequence). The CDR3 spans 12 residues. The CDR3 DNA sequence: TGCAGTGCTAGCCCCTTGCTACTGGAAGCTTTCTTT. Its translation: CSASPLLLEAFF.

This clonotype was seen a handful of times. This chain uses TRBV29-1 with TRBJ1-3; the D is unclear. V was clipped by 1 base and J by 0 bases, with 7 bases between them. The CDR3 spans 14 residues. CDR1 is SQVTM and CDR2 is ANQGSEA in the germline V gene. The CDR3 reads CSVEGGDSGNTIYF. Written as DNA, the CDR3 is TGCAGCGTTGAAGGGGGAGACTCTGGAAACACCATATATTTT.

V is TRBV29-1 and J is TRBJ2-2; 8 nucleotides match TRBD1. The germline V gene encodes CDR1 SQVTM and CDR2 ANQGSEA. There are 14 residues in the CDR3. V gave up 6 bases and J gave up 1 base; unmatched junction bases: 4. The chain's CDR3 is CSVGQGLNTGELFF. The CDR3 DNA follows: TGCAGCGTCGGACAGGGCCTGAACACCGGGGAGCTGTTTTTT.

This clonotype was detected many times. J is TRBJ2-6 and V is TRBV10-3, with 12 bases matching TRBD1. In germline, CDR1 is ENHRY, CDR2 SYGVKD. The CDR3 has 16 amino acids. The V segment lost 4 bases and the J segment 3 bases; nucleotides outside the gene matches: 1. The CDR3, as DNA: TGTGCCATCAGTGGGGACAGGGGGCATGGGGCCAACGTCCTGACTTTC. Amino acid sequence: CAISGDRGHGANVLTF.

The J gene is TRBJ2-7, the V gene TRBV10-3; D may be TRBD1 or TRBD2 (7 bases each). V was shortened by 6 bases and J by 6 bases, with 15 bases between the two germline ends. The germline gives CDR1 ENHRY, CDR2 SYGVKD. The CDR3 runs 13 residues. The CDR3 nucleotides read TGTGCCATCAGGACAGGGACTACCGGCGAGCAGTACTTC. It translates to CAIRTGTTGEQYF.

This rearrangement joins TRBV5-5 to TRBJ2-5, with TRBD1 matching over 11 bases. V dropped 3 bases and J dropped 5; count of bases not matched to a gene: 18. Germline V gene sequence: CDR1 SGHKS, CDR2 YYEKEE (reference sequence). This CDR3 has 19 residues. The CDR3 region has the DNA TGTGCCAGCAGCTGGGGCCCGGGACAGGGGGTAGGATTTGGGGAGACCCAGTACTTC. Protein product: CASSWGPGQGVGFGETQYF.

The V and J genes are TRBV5-6 and TRBJ2-6; D unclear. This CDR3 has 16 residues. The germline V and J ends were trimmed by 0 bases and 2 bases, with 9 bases remaining between them. The germline V gene encodes CDR1 SGHDT and CDR2 YYEEEE. CDR3 coding DNA: TGTGCCAGCAGCTTGGAAGTCCTAGCTGGGGCCAACGTCCTGACTTTC. It is translated as CASSLEVLAGANVLTF.

The rearrangement links TRBV2 to TRBJ2-7, with TRBD1 as a possible D gene (6 bases). There are 15 residues in the CDR3. In germline, CDR1 is SNHLY, CDR2 FYNNEI. The germline V and J ends were trimmed by 8 bases and 2 bases, with 19 bases remaining between them. The CDR3 loop is CASPGNRAATYEQYV. DNA for the CDR3: TGTGCCAGCCCCGGTAACAGGGCGGCCACCTACGAGCAGTACGTC.

The chain carries TRBV14 and TRBJ1-1; unclear D gene. Germline V gene lookup returns CDR1 SGHDN and CDR2 FVKESK. This CDR3 is built from 16 residues. The V gene lost 4 bases and the J gene lost 2 bases, with 17 bases spanning the gap. The CDR3 loop is CASSPLAETGNTEAFF. The CDR3 bases are TGTGCCAGCAGCCCGCTAGCCGAAACCGGTAACACTGAAGCTTTCTTT.

Worth noting for this clonotype: A read error is possible here, since a much larger clone lies one base away. The chain links TRBV7-8 to TRBJ2-2, with 12 bases aligning to TRBD2. CDR3 length: 17 amino acids. In germline, CDR1 is SGHVS, CDR2 FQNEAQ. The CDR3 here is CASSPEGLAGPTGEQFF. The CDR3 DNA is TGTGCCAGCAGCCCCGAAGGACTAGCGGGGCCCACCGGGGAGCAGTTTTTT.

This clonotype was detected many times. This sequence joins TRBV7-9 and TRBJ1-4; 8 bases are a match to TRBD1. Germline V CDR1 and CDR2: SEHNR, FQNEAQ (reference sequence). V lost 5 bases, J lost 8 bases, and 22 bases stayed unmatched. This CDR3 is built from 19 residues. DNA of the CDR3: TGTGCCAGCAGCGAACCACCCACTCGACAGGGGCGGTCTGTAGAAAAACTGTTTTTT. Translating it yields CASSEPPTRQGRSVEKLFF.

For this clonotype: This may come from a read error, since a much larger clone is one base off. The chain employs TRBV7-9 and TRBJ2-5; the D is unclear. The CDR3 runs 15 residues. From germline, CDR1 is SEHNR and CDR2 FQNEAQ (reference sequence). V lost 1 base and J 3 bases, leaving 12 bases between the germline ends. DNA of the CDR3: TGTGCCAGCAGCTTAGAACCGTATTACGAAGAGACCCAGTACTTC. This codes for CASSLEPYYEETQYF.

In regard to this clonotype: At one boundary the junction diverges from the germline segment, which might be a read error. The chain has TRBV27 and TRBJ1-5; tentatively, D is TRBD1 (6 bases). Gene TRBJ2-3 matches the end of the DNA better, so the J call may be wrong. Per germline, CDR1 MNHEY and CDR2 SMNVEV (reference sequence). The CDR3 is made up of 14 amino acids. The CDR3 sequence is CASSLWGQDQPQYF. CDR3 nucleotide sequence: TGTGCCAGTAGTTTATGGGGGCAGGATCAGCCCCAGTATTTT.

This clonotype was seen a handful of times. This CDR3 reads CASSPGGRSTDTQYF. The DNA for the CDR3 is TGTGCCAGCAGCCCAGGGGGCAGGAGCACAGATACGCAGTATTTT. V and J are TRBV13 and TRBJ2-3, with 8 bases that match TRBD1. After removal of 5 bases from V and 0 bases from J, the junction contained 4 bases not matched to a gene. This CDR3 is built from 15 residues. Germline CDR1 PRHDT, CDR2 FYEKMQ (reference sequence).

This clonotype was seen ten or more times. This chain links TRBV7-2 with TRBJ2-5; 7 nucleotides match TRBD2. V dropped 3 bases and J dropped 4; count of bases not matched to a gene: 8. The CDR3 is 15 residues long. CDR1 and CDR2 (germline): SGHTA, FQGNSA. The CDR3 DNA sequence: TGTGCCAGCAGCTTTAACTGGGGGGGGGGAGAGACCCAGTACTTC. Its translation: CASSFNWGGGETQYF.

The rearrangement links TRBV5-6 to TRBJ1-1, with 11 bases that match TRBD1. Unmatched junction bases numbered 1, after V lost 3 bases and J lost 6 bases. Germline V gene data show CDR1 as SGHDT and CDR2 as YYEEEE. The CDR3 runs to 13 residues. The CDR3, as DNA: TGTGCCAGCAGCTCGGGACAGGGGGCTGAAGCTTTCTTT. It translates to CASSSGQGAEAFF.

This clonotype is a singleton in its sample. The genes are TRBV29-1 and TRBJ2-1; 8 bases match TRBD2. J lost 3 bases, V lost 2 bases, and 6 bases had no gene match. The CDR3 extends over 15 amino acids. Germline CDR1 and CDR2: SQVTM and ANQGSEA. The CDR3: CSVEQRGGLYNEQFF. The CDR3 coding sequence is TGCAGCGTTGAACAACGGGGGGGACTCTACAATGAGCAGTTCTTC.

The rearrangement uses TRBV28 and TRBJ1-5; 9 bases map to TRBD1. CDR3 length: 14 residues. The germline V gene has CDR1 MDHEN and CDR2 SYDVKM. V was clipped by 5 bases and J by 4 bases; unmatched bases: 3. CDR3: CASSGTGTNQPQHF. The CDR3 region has the DNA TGTGCCAGCAGTGGGACAGGGACTAATCAGCCCCAGCATTTT.

The chain links TRBV5-6 to TRBJ2-7, with 8 positions matching TRBD1. Germline lookup yields CDR1 SGHDT and CDR2 YYEEEE. The V and J ends lost 4 bases and 2 bases, in that order; junction bases with no gene match: 8. This CDR3 contains 15 residues. The CDR3 DNA sequence: TGTGCCAGCAGCCCTGGGACAGGACGACCCTACGAGCAGTACGTC. As protein: CASSPGTGRPYEQYV.

The chain couples TRBV6-2 or TRBV6-3 to TRBJ2-1; 9 bases fit TRBD2. Trimming cost V 7 bases and J 4 bases; bases outside gene matches: 5. The CDR3 covers 14 residues. CDR1 MNHEY and CDR2 SVGEGT come from the germline V gene. CDR3 DNA: TGTGCCAGCACTCTTAGCGGGGGATACAATGAGCAGTTCTTC. Amino acids: CASTLSGGYNEQFF.

In its sample, this clonotype was seen a few times. V is TRBV19 and J is TRBJ1-6; 7 bases fit TRBD1. The CDR3 has 15 amino acids. After removal of 10 bases from V and 8 bases from J, the junction contained 14 bases not matched to a gene. Per germline, CDR1 LNHDA and CDR2 SQIVND (reference sequence). The CDR3 bases are TGTGCCACCTCGGACGCCCCGGGACAGTATTCACCCCTCCACTTT. Its translation is CATSDAPGQYSPLHF. The full variable domain, completed using reference TRBV19 and TRBJ1-6, is DGGITQSPKYLFRKEGQNVTLSCEQNLNHDAMYWYRQDPGQGLRLIYYSQIVNDFQKGDIAEGYSVSREKKESFPLTVTSAQKNPTAFYLCATSDAPGQYSPLHFGNGTRLTVT.

Sample share makes this clonotype medium-sized (0.01 to 0.1%). The chain combines TRBV25-1 with TRBJ1-1; D gene unclear. Trimming left V 4 bases short and J 3 bases short, with 6 bases between. The CDR3 consists of 12 residues. Germline CDR1 MGHDK, CDR2 SYGVNS. The CDR3, as DNA: TGTGCCAGCAGTGCACGTGACACTGAAGCTTTCTTT. Its protein product is CASSARDTEAFF.

The rearrangement links TRBV28 to TRBJ2-7; 9 bases agree with TRBD1. V lost 4 bases to trimming and J lost 6 bases; unmatched junction nucleotides: 10. CDR3 length: 15 residues. Germline CDR1 MDHEN, CDR2 SYDVKM. The CDR3 DNA sequence: TGTGCCAGCAGTTCCCGGGACAGGGCAGTTGGCGAGCAGTACGTC. Translation: CASSSRDRAVGEQYV.

The chain uses TRBV20-1 and TRBJ2-2; 13 nucleotides line up with TRBD2. Per germline, CDR1 DFQATT and CDR2 SNEGSKA (reference sequence). The ends lost 5 bases at V and 0 bases at J; junction bases unmatched: 12. The CDR3 covers 19 residues. This CDR3 is CSAPILGTSGVSNTGELFF. DNA for the CDR3: TGCAGTGCTCCGATATTGGGGACTAGCGGGGTGTCGAACACCGGGGAGCTGTTTTTT.